The 9 T cell receptor beta chains reported below all come from one sample, sequenced in a study of T cells expressing NK-cell markers (dated by TCRdb to 2020 to 2021). The library was generated by 5' RACE. Instrument on record: Illumina HiSeq 2000. One entry per CDR3 protein sequence results from the TCRdb reprocessing of the reads, with DNA left out. For this sample, the table gives roughly 450,000 distinct CDR3 sequences. In total, the top ten clones hold about 1.5% of the sample. The sample consisted of blood T cells: a sorted CD56 or NKG2C T cell subset, CD4+ or CD8+ T cells, or bulk PBMC T cells (not recorded which). These receptors originate from a woman in her forties or fifties in good health. Donor details come from another sample of the same person, matched by shared clones.

The genes are TRBV5-1 and TRBJ2-5; TCRdb returns TRBD1, unconfirmable since there is no DNA. The CDR3 contains 14 residues. Germline values: CDR1 SGHRS, CDR2 YFSETQ. The CDR3 reads CASSLGVHEETQYF.

This chain links TRBV5-1 with TRBJ1-1; TCRdb names TRBD1, which stays unverified in the absence of DNA. This CDR3 spans 18 amino acids. CDR1 is SGHRS, CDR2 YFSETQ, per germline. The chain's CDR3 is CASSLPPGGRGGNTEAFF.

The chain carries TRBV11-3 and TRBJ2-7; TCRdb designates TRBD2, a call that cannot be tested without DNA. This CDR3 is built from 17 residues. CDR1 is SGHNT and CDR2 is YENEEA in the germline V gene. Here the CDR3 reads CASSLDRGTSGSYEQYF.

The chain joins TRBV12-3 or TRBV12-4 to TRBJ2-1; there is no DNA to check the TCRdb D call of TRBD1. This CDR3 comprises 14 residues. The CDR3 reads CASSPQALHNEQFF.

The V gene is TRBV11-2, the J gene TRBJ1-1; with no DNA, the TCRdb D assignment of TRBD1 cannot be verified. Germline V gives CDR1 SGHAT, CDR2 FQNNGV. The CDR3 runs to 14 residues. This CDR3 reads CASSLEPTGAEAFF.

The chain uses TRBV7-6 and TRBJ2-7; TCRdb calls TRBD1, which cannot be checked without DNA. The CDR3 length is 14 residues. Germline V gives CDR1 SGHVS, CDR2 FNYEAQ. The CDR3 is CASSSRDIAYEQYF.

The rearrangement joins TRBV11-2 to TRBJ1-2; no DNA is available, so the TRBD1 call from TCRdb remains unchecked. CDR3 size: 15 residues. Germline lookup yields CDR1 SGHAT and CDR2 FQNNGV. This chain's CDR3 is CASSLEGGASYGYTF. The variable domain in full, completed from reference TRBV11-2 and TRBJ1-2, reads EAGVAQSPRYKIIEKRQSVAFWCNPISGHATLYWYQQILGQGPKLLIQFQNNGVVDDSQLPKDRFSAERLKGVDSTLKIQPAKLEDSAVYLCASSLEGGASYGYTFGSGTRLTVV.

The CDR3 spells CSVRPGKETQYF. The chain combines TRBV29-1 with TRBJ2-5; TCRdb picks TRBD1, but there is no DNA to check that call. CDR3 length: 12 residues. From germline, CDR1 is SQVTM and CDR2 ANQGSEA.

The rearrangement joins TRBV20-1 to TRBJ2-5; TCRdb calls TRBD2, which cannot be checked without DNA. The CDR3 sequence is 14 residues long. CDR1 is DFQATT, CDR2 SNEGSKA, per germline (reference sequence). The CDR3 here is CSARLGTSVQTQYF.